A single T cell receptor (beta chain) is shown here with its context. The antigen remains unidentified. These data originate in a study of post-analysis software for immune sequencing data. Study-wide context: Both relapsing-remitting and secondary progressive multiple sclerosis featured among the disease courses, as did progressive-relapsing multiple sclerosis. Study-wide results and limits: Samples from a shared batch, those prepared together, strongly co-clustered by F measure. People with multiple sclerosis had a significantly lower normalized Chao1 diversity than controls did. Roughly 5 TRBV segments occurring more often in patients than controls included TRBV5-6, TRBV5-1 and TRBV20-1.

Included in the TCR beta cDNA libraries were unique molecular identifiers. Yield was some 540,000 cDNA molecules from roughly 0.93 to 9.6 million T cells. One entry per CDR3 protein, called by TCRdb with MiXCR from the PCR reads. This sample has 400,000 to 500,000 distinct CDR3 sequences, with 35% to 45% found just once. Trimming pared 6 bases from V and 5 bases from J, leaving 19 bases between. CDR3 length: 15 amino acids. The receptor was derived from a girl aged 2 to 10 with multiple sclerosis. Material: blood. The J gene is TRBJ2-5, the V gene TRBV12-3 or TRBV12-4, with D perhaps TRBD2 (6 bases). The CDR3, as DNA: TGTGCCAGCAGCCCGCCGGGACTCATCTCCGAGACCCAGTACTTC. Translated, it gives CASSPPGLISETQYF.